The 3 T cell receptor beta chains below were found in one sample sequenced in a study of blood T cell repertoires in COVID-19. The repertoire was sequenced with immunoSEQ multiplex PCR; TCRdb's copy has only in-frame clones and lacks some. The top ten hold less than 5.5% of the sample, which has around 190,000 clones, 88% seen once. The sample was peripheral blood. The source of these receptors is a human donor in a cohort sampled during active COVID-19.

The chain is built from TRBV18 and TRBJ2-7; the match to TRBD2 covers 9 bases. In germline, CDR1 is KGHSH, CDR2 LQKENI. The CDR3 spans 14 residues. V dropped 6 bases and J dropped 4; count of bases not matched to a gene: 7. DNA for the CDR3: TGTGCCAGCTCTACCGGGACTAGCAGTTACGAGCAGTACTTC. Translation: CASSTGTSSYEQYF.

V and J are TRBV28 and TRBJ1-1, with no clear D. Trimming took 3 bases from V and 5 from J, leaving 16 bases between them. Germline lookup yields CDR1 MDHEN and CDR2 SYDVKM. The CDR3 loop spans 15 amino acids. Here the CDR3 reads CASSLAATGKTEAFF. DNA of the CDR3: TGTGCCAGCAGTTTGGCGGCGACGGGGAAGACTGAAGCTTTCTTT.

The chain carries TRBV6-5 and TRBJ2-1; 8 bases fit TRBD2. This CDR3 contains 15 residues. V gave up 8 bases and J gave up 10 bases; unmatched junction bases: 16. CDR1 is MNHEY and CDR2 is SVGAGI in the germline V gene. CDR3 DNA: TGTGCCAGCGTAGATAGGAGCGGGAGAGGGCGGGAGCAGTTCTTC. Encoded protein: CASVDRSGRGREQFF.